This is a list of T cell receptor beta chains from one sample in a study of CDR3 diversity in severe acne. Via MiXCR, TCRdb re-called the PCR reads, giving one row per CDR3 protein. The sample holds more than 80,000 distinct CDR3 sequences, 45% to 55% seen once. The specimen was blood. These receptors were taken from a male donor with severe acne vulgaris. Both conserved end residues are part of each CDR3. D genes are given only for firm matches. Clone size, where shown, is once, few, many, or a class for clones that have expanded.

clone_size: NA; j_call: TRBJ1-1; d_call: TRBD1; v_call: TRBV2; cdr3_aa: CASSGLAGQMNTEAFF; cdr3_nt: TGTGCCAGCAGTGGGTTGGCGGGACAGATGAACACTGAAGCTTTCTTT
clone_size: many; j_call: TRBJ2-1; d_call: NA; v_call: TRBV20-1; cdr3_aa: CSARDDWKIDEQFF; cdr3_nt: TGCAGTGCTAGAGACGACTGGAAAATTGATGAGCAGTTCTTC
clone_size: few; j_call: TRBJ2-7; d_call: TRBD1; v_call: TRBV7-2; cdr3_aa: CASSTSDRASEQYF; cdr3_nt: TGTGCCAGCAGCACGTCGGACAGGGCTAGCGAGCAGTACTTC
clone_size: few; j_call: TRBJ1-1; d_call: NA; v_call: TRBV5-1; cdr3_aa: CASSLDGMNTEAFF; cdr3_nt: TGCGCCAGCAGCTTGGACGGCATGAACACTGAAGCTTTCTTT
clone_size: NA; j_call: TRBJ2-3; d_call: TRBD1; v_call: TRBV5-1; cdr3_aa: CASSLADRDKPTSTDTQYF; cdr3_nt: TGCGCCAGCAGCCTAGCCGACAGGGATAAGCCTACTAGCACAGATACGCAGTATTTT
clone_size: few; j_call: TRBJ2-3; d_call: TRBD2; v_call: TRBV7-8; cdr3_aa: CASSLAAGRAGDTQYF; cdr3_nt: TGTGCCAGCAGCTTAGCTGCCGGGAGGGCCGGGGATACGCAGTATTTT
clone_size: few; j_call: TRBJ2-5; d_call: NA; v_call: TRBV7-9; cdr3_aa: CASSQQLKETQYF; cdr3_nt: TGTGCCAGCAGCCAACAGTTAAAAGAGACCCAGTACTTC
clone_size: many; j_call: TRBJ2-7; d_call: TRBD2; v_call: TRBV28; cdr3_aa: CASRRSSGTTYEQYF; cdr3_nt: TGTGCCAGCCGCCGATCTAGCGGGACGACCTACGAGCAGTACTTC
clone_size: many; j_call: TRBJ1-2; d_call: NA; v_call: TRBV27; cdr3_aa: CASSFSGLNAYGYTF; cdr3_nt: TGTGCCAGCAGTTTTTCAGGTCTCAACGCCTATGGCTACACCTTC
clone_size: NA; j_call: TRBJ2-2; d_call: NA; v_call: TRBV19; cdr3_aa: CASSIFVGPSNSGELFF; cdr3_nt: TGTGCCAGTAGTATTTTCGTGGGTCCGTCAAATTCCGGGGAGCTGTTTTTT
clone_size: NA; j_call: TRBJ2-7; d_call: TRBD2; v_call: TRBV20-1; cdr3_aa: CRVASGSSYEQYF; cdr3_nt: TGCAGAGTGGCTAGCGGGAGTTCCTACGAGCAGTACTTC
clone_size: many; j_call: TRBJ2-7; d_call: NA; v_call: TRBV5-6; cdr3_aa: CASSSTNRGGTSEQYF; cdr3_nt: TGTGCCAGCAGCTCGACGAACAGGGGGGGTACGAGTGAGCAGTACTTC
clone_size: many; j_call: TRBJ1-1; d_call: NA; v_call: TRBV11-2; cdr3_aa: CASSRRQGTEAFF; cdr3_nt: TGTGCCAGCAGCCGTAGGCAGGGCACTGAAGCTTTCTTT
clone_size: NA; j_call: TRBJ2-1; d_call: TRBD2; v_call: TRBV5-1; cdr3_aa: CASSSRGAGGPASYNEQFF; cdr3_nt: TGCGCCAGCAGCTCCCGGGGGGCGGGGGGTCCTGCGTCCTACAATGAGCAGTTCTTC
clone_size: NA; j_call: TRBJ2-7; d_call: NA; v_call: TRBV6-6; cdr3_aa: CASSEGQPYEQYF; cdr3_nt: TGTGCCAGCAGCGAGGGACAACCCTACGAGCAGTACTTC
clone_size: NA; j_call: TRBJ2-3; d_call: NA; v_call: TRBV19; cdr3_aa: CATKRAGLKF; cdr3_nt: TGTGCCACCAAAAGGGCAGGGCTAAAATTT
clone_size: NA; j_call: TRBJ1-1; d_call: NA; v_call: TRBV4-3; cdr3_aa: CASSQEVENTEAFF; cdr3_nt: TGCGCCAGCAGCCAAGAGGTGGAGAACACTGAAGCTTTCTTT
clone_size: once; j_call: TRBJ1-5; d_call: NA; v_call: TRBV19; cdr3_aa: CASSESYSNQPQHF; cdr3_nt: TGTGCCAGTAGCGAGTCCTATAGCAATCAGCCCCAGCATTTT
clone_size: once; j_call: TRBJ2-7; d_call: TRBD2; v_call: TRBV4-1; cdr3_aa: CASSQADGGGPGPSYEQYF; cdr3_nt: TGCGCCAGCAGCCAGGCCGACGGCGGGGGGCCCGGACCTTCATACGAGCAGTACTTC
clone_size: medium-sized; j_call: TRBJ2-3; d_call: NA; v_call: TRBV7-3; cdr3_aa: CASSLLYTDTQYF; cdr3_nt: TGTGCCAGCAGCCTCCTCTACACAGATACGCAGTATTTT
clone_size: NA; j_call: TRBJ2-5; d_call: NA; v_call: TRBV12-3/TRBV12-4; cdr3_aa: CASQQGPQETQYF; cdr3_nt: TGTGCCAGCCAGCAGGGGCCCCAAGAGACCCAGTACTTC
clone_size: many; j_call: TRBJ2-7; d_call: TRBD1; v_call: TRBV14; cdr3_aa: CASSQGQGNFYEQYF; cdr3_nt: TGTGCCAGCAGCCAGGGACAGGGGAACTTCTACGAGCAGTACTTC
clone_size: NA; j_call: TRBJ1-4; d_call: NA; v_call: TRBV2; cdr3_aa: CASSGIYRAEKLFF; cdr3_nt: TGTGCCAGCAGTGGAATATACAGGGCGGAAAAACTGTTTTTT